The 2 T cell receptor beta chains in this list originate from one sample, sequenced in a study of cytomegalovirus exposure and HLA in healthy donors. The PCR employed 60 Vbeta primers together with 13 Jbeta primers. Sequencing was performed with immunoSEQ multiplex PCR; in TCRdb, only in-frame clones are kept and a portion is missing. The table shows tens of thousands of clones, with about two thirds occurring only once. Source material: PBMCs. The source is a woman aged 50 to 60 in good health and CMV-seropositive.

This clone was detected a few times. The chain joins TRBV2 to TRBJ2-7; D perhaps matches TRBD1 (6 bases). The CDR3 consists of 15 residues. Trimming shortened V by 6 bases and J by 0 bases, and 15 bases separated the two germline ends. The germline CDR1 and CDR2 sequences are SNHLY and FYNNEI. The CDR3 loop reads CASRAQDRISYEQYF. The DNA of the CDR3 is TGTGCCAGCAGGGCTCAGGACAGAATCTCCTACGAGCAGTACTTC.

The chain couples TRBV5-4 to TRBJ2-5; D is undetermined. V lost 3 bases and J lost 1, with 13 bases in between. CDR1 and CDR2 from the germline V gene are SGHNT and YYREEE (reference sequence). The CDR3 has 15 residues. The CDR3 nucleotides are TGTGCCAGCAGCTCTGGAAGAGGTGCCCAAGAGACCCAGTACTTC. Translation: CASSSGRGAQETQYF.